Below are 4 T cell receptor beta chains sequenced from a single sample in a study of OX40 agonist ivuxolimab in advanced cancers. The assay was immunoSEQ multiplex PCR, and TCRdb's table has in-frame clones only and misses some. The sample has about 80,000 clones; about 88% are singletons. The material sequenced was CD4+ or CD8+ T cells sorted from blood, taken in a trial of the OX40 agonist ivuxolimab. These receptors were collected from an adult with an advanced solid tumor such as melanoma, head and neck, liver or kidney cancer.

This chain links TRBV2 with TRBJ2-7; tentatively, D is TRBD2 (6 bases). Germline assignment: CDR1 SNHLY and CDR2 FYNNEI. This CDR3 comprises 15 residues. Trimming left V 4 bases short and J 2 bases short, with 15 bases between. DNA of the CDR3: TGTGCCAGCAGTGCGGAAGCGGGTGAAACCTACGAGCAGTACTTC. This sequence encodes CASSAEAGETYEQYF. The complete variable domain, with remaining parts taken from reference TRBV2 and TRBJ2-7, reads EPEVTQTPSHQVTQMGQEVILRCVPISNHLYFYWYRQILGQKVEFLVSFYNNEISEKSEIFDDQFSVERPDGSNFTLKIRSTKLEDSAMYFCASSAEAGETYEQYFGPGTRLTVT.

This chain connects TRBV21-1 to TRBJ1-1. TRBV21-1 is given as a pseudogene. The CDR3 is 16 residues long. The CDR3 nucleotides are TGTGCCAGCAGCAAATGCGAACAGAGGGGGGACACTGAAGCTTTCTTT. It specifies CASSKCEQRGDTEAFF.

The chain carries TRBV7-3 and TRBJ2-3, with D unclear. CDR3 length: 13 amino acids. Germline CDR1 SGHTA, CDR2 FQGTGA. Trimming cost V 4 bases and J 2 bases, with 7 bases left between them. The CDR3 protein is CASSSTYTDTQYF. The DNA for the CDR3 is TGTGCCAGCAGCTCGACCTACACAGATACGCAGTATTTT.

The chain uses TRBV27 and TRBJ1-5; the match to TRBD1 covers 8 bases. The V segment lost 6 bases and the J segment 6 bases; nucleotides outside the gene matches: 7. The length of the CDR3 is 14 residues. Germline values: CDR1 MNHEY, CDR2 SMNVEV (reference sequence). CDR3 in DNA: TGTGCCAGCAGGGGTGGACAGGGAGGTCAGCCCCAGCATTTT. Its translation: CASRGGQGGQPQHF.